This TCR beta chain was sequenced during a study of T cell responses to AZD1222 COVID-19 vaccine. The CDR3 loop spans 18 amino acids. Germline assignment: CDR1 SGHRS and CDR2 YFSETQ. Trimming left V 4 bases short and J 4 bases short, with 21 bases between. Profiled with immunoSEQ multiplex PCR; TCRdb holds only in-frame clones, not every one. The sample shows about 130,000 clones, 75% to 90% of them seen only once. Study outcomes and limitations: CD4 TCRs linked to vaccination spanned spike, dominating at 160-218 and 743-854. The sample set comprised mostly white British donors with more females, and clonal diversity was possibly underestimated.

This clone has just a few counts. Antigen: not known. The source was peripheral blood, collected on day 0 of AZD1222 vaccination. The chain couples TRBV5-1 to TRBJ1-6; possible D gene TRBD1, 5 bases. The clonotype was recovered from an adult in good health. For the CDR3, the DNA is TGCGCCAGCAGCCAAAGGGCCGGGACGTTGGAATATAATTCACCCCTCCACTTT. Its protein product is CASSQRAGTLEYNSPLHF.